The subject of this entry is one T cell receptor beta chain. Its antigen target is currently unknown. A much larger clone is a single base away; this may be a read error. The sample originates from a study of cytomegalovirus exposure and HLA in healthy donors (dated by TCRdb to 2016 to 2017). General notes on the study: A later analysis indicated that the 90 to 150 validation repertoires were generated on the platform also employed for the 700 or so repertoires of the first cohort. The study aimed to test whether signatures of past pathogen exposure could be identified by cataloging public T cell receptors. In addition to the first cohort of approximately 670 subjects, a separate validation cohort of 120 different subjects was used. To predict cytomegalovirus infection status, the study combined high-throughput TCR immunosequencing, statistical association of individual TCRs with disease status, and machine learning. General conclusions and limits of the study: The validation cohort had no HLA typing available for a later analysis, so co-occurrence within that cohort was assessed over all 130 or so repertoires. Cytomegalovirus status was reported to be diagnosed by the classifier with high specificity and sensitivity in both the original and validation cohorts. The study gave a list of roughly 150 TCR beta chains associated with cytomegalovirus. A few of the identified cytomegalovirus-associated TCR beta chains were confirmed in vitro to be specific for cytomegalovirus antigens. A later analysis found that TCRs clustered in the first cohort also tended to co-occur in the 120 or so validation repertoires, with 94% of cluster scores above 0. The authors suggested that the approach could potentially be extended to other disease states and immunological phenotypes. While some public TCRs were present in many individuals, most TCR sequences turned up only very rarely across donors.

Library preparation employed the immunoSEQ multiplex PCR assay. The source study handled its data this way. A statistical classification framework was built for diagnosing cytomegalovirus status from the catalog of TCR beta chain sequences. TCRdb re-hosts the immuneACCESS table, in-frame sequences only. Its copies lack some clones; in the studies checked, an unresolved V gene accounts for under half of them, and the cause for the rest is not known. V and J calls and clone size are those listed in that table; D and trimming were worked out from the DNA. This sample has more than 150,000 clones in its table, and more than 75% of those were observed once. The ten largest clonotypes hold more than 6.5% of the sample. Separate from the approximately 670-subject first cohort, the validation cohort of roughly 120 subjects was the group to which the donors belonged. CDR3 length: 14 amino acids, cysteine to phenylalanine. Of all the DNA, just the CDR3 is kept, 42 bases in frame from base 1. CDR1 and CDR2 were assigned from the germline V gene as SGHVS and FNYEAQ. V has 5 bases trimmed and J has 3 bases trimmed; junction bases matching no gene number 2.

The V gene is TRBV7-6 and the J gene is TRBJ2-3, and TRBD1 aligns with 10 junction nucleotides. Sequenced sample: PBMCs. This sequence originates from a man younger than 30 in good health and CMV-seropositive. The DNA reads as follows: TGTGCCAGCAGCACGGGACAGGGGACAGATACGCAGTATTTT. Translated, it gives CASSTGQGTDTQYF.